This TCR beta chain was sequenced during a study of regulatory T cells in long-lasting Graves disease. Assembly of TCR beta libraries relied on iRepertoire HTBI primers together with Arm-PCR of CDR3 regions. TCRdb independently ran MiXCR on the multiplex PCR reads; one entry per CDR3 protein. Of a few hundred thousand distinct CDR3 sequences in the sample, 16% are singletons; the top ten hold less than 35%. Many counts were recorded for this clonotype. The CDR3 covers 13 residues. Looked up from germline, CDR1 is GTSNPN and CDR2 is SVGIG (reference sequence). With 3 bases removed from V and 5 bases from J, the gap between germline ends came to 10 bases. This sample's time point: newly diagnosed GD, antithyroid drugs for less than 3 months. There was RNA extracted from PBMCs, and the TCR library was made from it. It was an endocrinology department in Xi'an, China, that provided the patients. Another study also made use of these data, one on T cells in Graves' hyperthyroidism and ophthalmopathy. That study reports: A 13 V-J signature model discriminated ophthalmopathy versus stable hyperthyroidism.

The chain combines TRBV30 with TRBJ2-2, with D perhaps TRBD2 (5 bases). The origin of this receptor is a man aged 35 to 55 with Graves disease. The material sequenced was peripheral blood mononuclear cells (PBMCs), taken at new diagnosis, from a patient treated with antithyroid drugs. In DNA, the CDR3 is TGTGCCTGGAGCGGGGATCTGACCGGGGAGCTGTTTTTT. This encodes CAWSGDLTGELFF.